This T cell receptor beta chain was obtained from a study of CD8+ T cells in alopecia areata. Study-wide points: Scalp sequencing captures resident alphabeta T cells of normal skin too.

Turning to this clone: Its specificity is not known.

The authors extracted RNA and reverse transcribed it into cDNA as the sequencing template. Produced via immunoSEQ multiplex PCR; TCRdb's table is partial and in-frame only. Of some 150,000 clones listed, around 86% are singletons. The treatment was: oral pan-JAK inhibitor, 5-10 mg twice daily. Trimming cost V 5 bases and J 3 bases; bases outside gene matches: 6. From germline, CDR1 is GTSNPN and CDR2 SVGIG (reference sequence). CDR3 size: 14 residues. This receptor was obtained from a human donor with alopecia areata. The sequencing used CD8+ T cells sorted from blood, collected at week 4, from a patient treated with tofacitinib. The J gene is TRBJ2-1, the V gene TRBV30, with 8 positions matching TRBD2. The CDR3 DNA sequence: TGTGCCTGGGGGGCGGGAGGTGGCTACAATGAGCAGTTCTTC. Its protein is CAWGAGGGYNEQFF. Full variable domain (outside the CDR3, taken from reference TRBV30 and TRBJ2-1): SQTIHQWPATLVQPVGSPLSLECTVEGTSNPNLYWYRQAAGRGLQLLFYSVGIGQISSEVPQNLSASRPQDRQFILSSKKLLLSDSGFYLCAWGAGGGYNEQFFGPGTRLTVL.